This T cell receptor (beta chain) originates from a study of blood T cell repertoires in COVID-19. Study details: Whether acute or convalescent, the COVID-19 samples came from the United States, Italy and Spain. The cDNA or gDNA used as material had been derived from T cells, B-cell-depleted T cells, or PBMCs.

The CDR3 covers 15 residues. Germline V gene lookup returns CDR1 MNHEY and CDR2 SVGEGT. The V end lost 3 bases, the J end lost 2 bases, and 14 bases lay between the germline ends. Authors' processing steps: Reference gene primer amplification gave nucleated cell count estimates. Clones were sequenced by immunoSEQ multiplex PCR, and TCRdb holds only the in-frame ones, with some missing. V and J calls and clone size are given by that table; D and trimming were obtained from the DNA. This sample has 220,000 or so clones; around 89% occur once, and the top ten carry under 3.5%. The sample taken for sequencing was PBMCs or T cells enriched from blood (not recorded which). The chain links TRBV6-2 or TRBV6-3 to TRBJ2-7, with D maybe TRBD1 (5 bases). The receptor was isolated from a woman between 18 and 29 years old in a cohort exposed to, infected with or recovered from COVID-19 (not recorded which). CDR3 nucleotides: TGTGCCAGCAGTTATAGGGCCCAGGGTGCCTACGAGCAGTACTTC. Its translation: CASSYRAQGAYEQYF.